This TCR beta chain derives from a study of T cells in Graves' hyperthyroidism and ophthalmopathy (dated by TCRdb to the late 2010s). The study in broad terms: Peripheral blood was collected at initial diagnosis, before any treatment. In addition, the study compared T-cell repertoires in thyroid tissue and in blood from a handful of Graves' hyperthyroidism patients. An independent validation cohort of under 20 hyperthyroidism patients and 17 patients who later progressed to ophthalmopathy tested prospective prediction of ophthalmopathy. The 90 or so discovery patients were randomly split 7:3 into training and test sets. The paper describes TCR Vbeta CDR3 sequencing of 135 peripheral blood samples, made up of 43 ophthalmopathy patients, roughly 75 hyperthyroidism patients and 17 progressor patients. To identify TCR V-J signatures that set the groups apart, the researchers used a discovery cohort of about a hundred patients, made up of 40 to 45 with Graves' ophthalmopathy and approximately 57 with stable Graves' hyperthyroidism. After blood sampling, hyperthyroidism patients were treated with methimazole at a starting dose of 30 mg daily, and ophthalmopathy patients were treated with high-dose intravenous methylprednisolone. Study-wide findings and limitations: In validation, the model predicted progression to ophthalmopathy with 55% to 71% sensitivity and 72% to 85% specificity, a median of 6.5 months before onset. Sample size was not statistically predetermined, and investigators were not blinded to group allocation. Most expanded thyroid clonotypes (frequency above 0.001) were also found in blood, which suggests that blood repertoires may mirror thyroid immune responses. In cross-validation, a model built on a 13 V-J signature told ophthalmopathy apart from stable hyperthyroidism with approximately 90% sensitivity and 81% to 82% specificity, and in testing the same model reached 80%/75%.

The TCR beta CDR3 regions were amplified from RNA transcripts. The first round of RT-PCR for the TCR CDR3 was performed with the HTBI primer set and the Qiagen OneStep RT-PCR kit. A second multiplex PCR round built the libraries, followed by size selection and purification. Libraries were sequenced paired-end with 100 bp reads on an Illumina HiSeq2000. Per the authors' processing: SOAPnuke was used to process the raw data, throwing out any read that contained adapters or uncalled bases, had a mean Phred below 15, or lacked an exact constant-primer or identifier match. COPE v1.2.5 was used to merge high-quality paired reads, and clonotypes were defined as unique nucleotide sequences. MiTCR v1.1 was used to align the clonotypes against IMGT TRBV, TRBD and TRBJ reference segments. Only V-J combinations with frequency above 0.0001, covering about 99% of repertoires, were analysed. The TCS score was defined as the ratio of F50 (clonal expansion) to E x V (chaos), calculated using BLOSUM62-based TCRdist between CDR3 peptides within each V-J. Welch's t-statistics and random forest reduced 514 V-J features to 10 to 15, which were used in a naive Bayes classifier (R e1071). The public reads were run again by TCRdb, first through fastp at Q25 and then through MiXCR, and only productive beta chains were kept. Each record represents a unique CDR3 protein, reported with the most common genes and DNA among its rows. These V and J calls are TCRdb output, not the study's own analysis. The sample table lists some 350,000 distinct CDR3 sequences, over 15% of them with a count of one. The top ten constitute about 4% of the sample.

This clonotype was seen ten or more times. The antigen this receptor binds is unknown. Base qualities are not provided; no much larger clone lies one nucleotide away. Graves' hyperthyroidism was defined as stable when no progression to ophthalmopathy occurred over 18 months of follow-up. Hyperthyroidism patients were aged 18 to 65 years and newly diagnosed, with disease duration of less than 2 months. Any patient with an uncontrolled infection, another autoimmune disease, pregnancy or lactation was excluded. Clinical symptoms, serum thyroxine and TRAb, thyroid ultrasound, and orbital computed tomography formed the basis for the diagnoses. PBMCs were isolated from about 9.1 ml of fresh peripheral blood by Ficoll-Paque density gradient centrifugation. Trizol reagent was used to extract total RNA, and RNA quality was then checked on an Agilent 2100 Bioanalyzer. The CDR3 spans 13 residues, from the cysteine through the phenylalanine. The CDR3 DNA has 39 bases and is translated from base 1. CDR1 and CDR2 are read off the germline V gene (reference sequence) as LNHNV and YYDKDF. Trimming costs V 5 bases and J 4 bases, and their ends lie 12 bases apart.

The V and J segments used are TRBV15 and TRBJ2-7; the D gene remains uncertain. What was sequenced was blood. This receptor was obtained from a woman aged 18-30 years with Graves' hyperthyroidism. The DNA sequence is TGTGCCACCAGCTTTGGGATCTCTTACGAGCAGTACTTC. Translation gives CATSFGISYEQYF.